This record covers a single TCR beta chain. Its antigen is not identified. The entry originates in a study of shared clonotypes between healthy human individuals. Study-level information: Researchers drew samples from two women and three men aged 18 to 49. A donor's plate count was three for CD4 naive and three for CD4 memory; CD8 naive had two and CD8 memory one. Findings and limits, study-wide: Memory subsets generally showed smaller estimated richness than naive subsets did. Non-shared clonotypes were found to have lower generation probabilities than the clonotypes that were shared by all four of the sorted-subset donors.

The table came from immunoSEQ multiplex PCR; TCRdb's copy has only in-frame clones and leaves some out. In the table there are 2,500,000 or so clones, over 85% of which are singletons. The CDR3 has 12 amino acids. Germline-derived CDR1 and CDR2 are MDHEN and SYDVKM. V lost 4 bases to trimming and J lost 4 bases, with 7 bases between them. The chain uses TRBV28 and TRBJ1-2; D is ambiguous. The TCR originated in a man aged 18 to 30 in good health. Some clones in this sample may be carry-over from other donors' samples. Specimen: naive CD4+ T cells from PBMCs. Indicated subset: CD45RA+ positively selected. CDR3 residues: CASSSNPYGYTF. The CDR3 nucleotides are TGTGCCAGCAGTTCAAACCCCTATGGCTACACCTTC.